This TCR beta chain was identified in a study of blood T cell repertoires in COVID-19. Study context: There were acute and convalescent COVID-19 samples, and they came from the United States, Italy and Spain. The cDNA or gDNA used as material had been derived from T cells, B-cell-depleted T cells, or PBMCs.

Seattle patients were enrolled during active infection and followed longitudinally. The CDR3 is 15 amino acids. Per the germline V gene, CDR1 is MNHEY and CDR2 is SMNVEV (reference sequence). Trimming removed 5 bases at V and 3 bases at J, with 15 bases between. As originally analysed: Amplification of reference gene primers provided the estimated nucleated cell counts. Clones were sequenced by immunoSEQ multiplex PCR, and TCRdb holds only the in-frame ones, with some missing. V and J calls and clone size are as listed in that table; D and trimming were resolved from the DNA. The repertoire holds some 300,000 clones, with roughly 91% as singletons.

This receptor was identified in a woman aged 30 to 39 with COVID-19, enrolled during active disease. The chain combines TRBV27 with TRBJ2-3; the D gene is possibly TRBD1 (6 bases). Source material: peripheral blood. The CDR3 sequence is CASSLQGRRTDTQYF. CDR3 in DNA: TGTGCCAGCAGTCTACAGGGTCGGCGGACAGATACGCAGTATTTT.